Each of the 10 T cell receptor beta chains below was sequenced from the same sample in a study of blood T cells in healthy people across ages. Primers used in a second PCR of roughly 6 to 12 cycles were a sample-barcoded 5' primer and a J-beta primer mix. TCRdb re-analysed the 5' RACE reads in MiXCR, keeping a single row per CDR3 protein. The table lists about 1,500,000 distinct CDR3 sequences, roughly 27% of them singletons, with 7.7% in the top ten. The sample was blood. These TCRs come from a woman in her twenties or thirties in good health.

Many counts were recorded for this clonotype. The chain employs TRBV7-3 and TRBJ2-3; tentatively, D is TRBD1 or TRBD2 (6 bases each). The CDR3 loop spans 12 amino acids. The germline CDR1 and CDR2 sequences are SGHTA and FQGTGA. V lost 5 bases and J lost 7, with 10 bases in between. The CDR3 DNA sequence: TGTGCCAGCAGCCCCGGGGGCTATACGCAGTATTTT. It encodes CASSPGGYTQYF.

V gene TRBV12-3 or TRBV12-4 combines with J gene TRBJ1-3, with TRBD1 as a possible D gene (6 bases). V shed 7 bases and J shed 0 bases, with 16 bases lying between them. The CDR3 loop spans 16 amino acids. CDR3 amino acids: CASTEQGIFSGNTIYF. The CDR3 coding sequence is TGTGCCAGCACCGAACAGGGTATCTTCTCTGGAAACACCATATATTTT.

The gene calls are TRBV12-3 or TRBV12-4 and TRBJ2-1; D uncertain. V lost 0 bases and J 6 bases, leaving 12 bases between the germline ends. This CDR3 contains 15 residues. CDR3 protein: CASSLAPRLGNEQFF. CDR3 nucleotides: TGTGCCAGCAGTTTAGCTCCGCGGCTCGGCAATGAGCAGTTCTTC.

The chain couples TRBV7-9 to TRBJ2-3; 7 bases are shared with TRBD1. The CDR3 is made up of 16 amino acids. With 5 bases clipped from V and 4 bases from J, the junction kept 12 bases outside the gene matches. Germline CDR1 and CDR2: SEHNR and FQNEAQ (reference sequence). CDR3 bases: TGTGCCAGCAGCCTGCCGGAAGACAGGGCCCCAGATACGCAGTATTTT. Translation gives CASSLPEDRAPDTQYF.

This clonotype came up many times. The rearrangement links TRBV7-9 to TRBJ2-3; possible D gene TRBD1, 6 bases. V was trimmed by 5 bases and J by 2 bases, leaving 11 bases between them. Germline V gene data show CDR1 as SEHNR and CDR2 as FQNEAQ (reference sequence). CDR3 length equals 14 residues. This CDR3 is CASSEDSLTDTQYF. CDR3 coding DNA: TGTGCCAGCAGCGAGGACAGTCTCACAGATACGCAGTATTTT.

CDR3 sequence reads: CASRRRLSTDTQYF. Written as DNA, the CDR3 is TGTGCCAGCCGAAGGCGCCTCAGCACAGATACGCAGTATTTT. The chain joins TRBV7-8 to TRBJ2-3, with D uncertain. V lost 8 bases, J lost 0 bases, and 12 bases lay in between. This CDR3 is 14 amino acids long. Germline V gene data show CDR1 as SGHVS and CDR2 as FQNEAQ.

This clonotype was seen only a few times. The chain has TRBV18 and TRBJ2-7, with TRBD2 as a possible D gene (6 bases). V was pared by 2 bases and J by 0 bases, with 11 bases between. Per the germline V gene, CDR1 is KGHSH and CDR2 is LQKENI. The CDR3 is 15 residues long. The CDR3 sequence is CASSPIREPSYEQYF. The CDR3 region has the DNA TGTGCCAGCTCACCAATTCGGGAGCCCTCCTACGAGCAGTACTTC.

The genes are TRBV6-6 and TRBJ2-3; no firm D call. Trimming took 2 bases from V and 6 from J, leaving 9 bases between them. The CDR3 has 13 amino acids. Germline assignment: CDR1 MNHNY and CDR2 SVGAGI (reference sequence). This chain's CDR3 is CASSYEPRDTQYF. The CDR3 region has the DNA TGTGCCAGCAGTTACGAACCGAGGGATACGCAGTATTTT.

This clonotype was seen a handful of times. V is TRBV12-3 or TRBV12-4 and J is TRBJ2-3; D unresolved. The CDR3 sequence is 16 residues long. V dropped 2 bases and J dropped 0 bases, with 12 bases sitting between them. CDR3 region: CASSLRPRISTDTQYF. The CDR3 coding sequence is TGTGCCAGCAGTTTAAGACCGCGAATCAGCACAGATACGCAGTATTTT.

This clonotype showed up just a few times. V is TRBV20-1 and J is TRBJ2-7; possibly TRBD2 for D (6 bases). V was clipped by 3 bases and J by 3 bases, with 15 bases between them. The CDR3 extends over 14 amino acids. Germline V gives CDR1 DFQATT, CDR2 SNEGSKA (reference sequence). The CDR3: CSARVWGESYEQYF. The CDR3 DNA reads as TGCAGTGCTAGGGTATGGGGGGAAAGCTACGAGCAGTACTTC.